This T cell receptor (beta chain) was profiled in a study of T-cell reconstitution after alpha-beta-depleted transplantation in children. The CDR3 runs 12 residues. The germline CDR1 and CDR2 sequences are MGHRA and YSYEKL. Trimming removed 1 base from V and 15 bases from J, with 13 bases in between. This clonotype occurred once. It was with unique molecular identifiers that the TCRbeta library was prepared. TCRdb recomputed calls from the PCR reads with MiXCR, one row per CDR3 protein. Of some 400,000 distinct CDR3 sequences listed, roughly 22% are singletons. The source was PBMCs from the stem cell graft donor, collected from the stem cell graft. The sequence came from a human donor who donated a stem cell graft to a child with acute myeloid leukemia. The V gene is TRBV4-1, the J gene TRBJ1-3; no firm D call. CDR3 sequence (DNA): TGCGCCAGCAGCCAAGGCCCCGGCGGTCGATATTTT. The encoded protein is CASSQGPGGRYF.